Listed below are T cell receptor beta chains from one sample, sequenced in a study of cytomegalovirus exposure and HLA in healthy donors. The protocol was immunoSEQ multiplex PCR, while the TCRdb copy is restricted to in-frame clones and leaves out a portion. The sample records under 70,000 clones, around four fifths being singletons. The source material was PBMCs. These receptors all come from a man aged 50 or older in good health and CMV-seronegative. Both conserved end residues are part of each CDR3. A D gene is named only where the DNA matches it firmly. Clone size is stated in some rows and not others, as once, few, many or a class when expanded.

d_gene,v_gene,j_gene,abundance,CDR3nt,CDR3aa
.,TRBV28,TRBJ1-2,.,TGTGCCAGCAGTTTATCCACAGTTACATATGGCTACACCTTC,CASSLSTVTYGYTF
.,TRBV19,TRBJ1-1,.,TGTGCCAGTAGTACCCCTAGGACACAGAACACTGAAGCTTTCTTT,CASSTPRTQNTEAFF
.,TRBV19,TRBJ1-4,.,TGTGCCAGTAGTCTGACAGGATATAATGAAAAACTGTTTTTT,CASSLTGYNEKLFF
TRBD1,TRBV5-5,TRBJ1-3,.,TGTGCCAGCAGCTCCATATCAGGGACAGGGACACTCGACTCTGGAAACACCATATATTTT,CASSSISGTGTLDSGNTIYF
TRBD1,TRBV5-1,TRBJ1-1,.,TGCGCCAGCAGCTTTAGGACAGGGGGCGAGGTCACTGAAGCTTTCTTT,CASSFRTGGEVTEAFF
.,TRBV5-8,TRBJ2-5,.,TGTGCCAGCAGCTTGGGGTCTGCGGGCCCGCAGCGGGAGACCCAGTACTTC,CASSLGSAGPQRETQYF
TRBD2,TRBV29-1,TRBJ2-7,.,TGCAGCGTACCCAGCGACGCGGGGGGCATGTCCTACGAGCAGTACTTC,CSVPSDAGGMSYEQYF
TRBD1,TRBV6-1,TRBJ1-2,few,TGTGCCAGCAGTGATAGGACAGGGGGGGACTATGGCTACACCTTC,CASSDRTGGDYGYTF
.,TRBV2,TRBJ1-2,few,TGTGCCAGCAGTGTCAGAAACTATGGCTACACCTTC,CASSVRNYGYTF
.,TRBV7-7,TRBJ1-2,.,TGTGCCATCGGGGTCGGGTTTGGCTACACCTTC,CAIGVGFGYTF
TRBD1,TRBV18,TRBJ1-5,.,TGTGCCAGCTCACGGAAGGACAGGGGGCTTCAGCCCCAGCATTTT,CASSRKDRGLQPQHF
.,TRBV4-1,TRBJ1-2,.,TGCGCCAGCAGCCAAGATCAAAGGAGCAACTATGGCTACACCTTC,CASSQDQRSNYGYTF
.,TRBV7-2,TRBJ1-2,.,TGTGCCAGCAGCTACGACACCTCGGGACTCTATGGCTACACCTTC,CASSYDTSGLYGYTF
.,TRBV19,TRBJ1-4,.,TGTGCCAGTAGCGGACTAGGTGAAAAACTGTTTTTT,CASSGLGEKLFF
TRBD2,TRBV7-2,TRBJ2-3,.,TGTGCCAGCAGACCTGCGGGGGGGCGGACAGATACGCAGTATTTT,CASRPAGGRTDTQYF
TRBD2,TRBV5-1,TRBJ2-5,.,TGCGCCAGCAGCTTGGGAGCTAGCGGGGGGGCTGAGACCCAGTACTTC,CASSLGASGGAETQYF
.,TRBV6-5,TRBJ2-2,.,TGTGCCAGCAGTTACGATAACGGGGTAAACACCGGGGAGCTGTTTTTT,CASSYDNGVNTGELFF
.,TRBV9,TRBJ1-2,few,TGTGCCAGCACTAGGCAGGGGACGGTTGGCTACACCTTC,CASTRQGTVGYTF
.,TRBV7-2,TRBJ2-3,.,TGTGCCAGCAGCTTAGTTGCGGTGAACACAGATACGCAGTATTTT,CASSLVAVNTDTQYF
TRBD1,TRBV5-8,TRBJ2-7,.,TGTGCCAGCAGCGTAGGACAGGGGACAACCTACGAGCAGTACTTC,CASSVGQGTTYEQYF
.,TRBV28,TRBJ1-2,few,TGTGCCAGCAGTTTTTTACAGAACTATGGCTACACCTTC,CASSFLQNYGYTF
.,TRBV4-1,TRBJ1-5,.,TGCGCCAGCAGCCAAGAATCAGGGTTTGGACAGCCCCAGCATTTT,CASSQESGFGQPQHF
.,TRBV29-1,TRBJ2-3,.,TGCAGCGTCGAACAGCGTAGCACAGATACGCAGTATTTT,CSVEQRSTDTQYF
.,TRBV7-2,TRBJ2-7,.,TGTGCCAGCAGCGCGGGCACTTGGGTCTACGAGCAGTACTTC,CASSAGTWVYEQYF
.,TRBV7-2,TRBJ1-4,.,TGTGCCAGCAGCCCGACAGGCGCAACTAATGAAAAACTGTTTTTT,CASSPTGATNEKLFF
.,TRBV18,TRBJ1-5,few,TGTGCCAGCTCACCACCGGGGGGGAATAATCAGCCCCAGCATTTT,CASSPPGGNNQPQHF